The 27 T cell receptor beta chains below all came from one sample that was sequenced in a study of shared clonotypes between healthy human individuals. Repertoires were generated with immunoSEQ multiplex PCR, while TCRdb's copy carries only in-frame clones and drops some. The data show more than 2,000,000 clones, approximately 95% seen once. Sequencing was carried out using naive CD4+ T cells from PBMCs. Subset denoted: CD45RA+ positively selected. The origin of the receptors is a man younger than 35 in good health. Some clones in this sample may be carry-over from other donors' samples.

The chain employs TRBV9 and TRBJ1-1; D may be TRBD1 (6 bases). Trimming took 4 bases from V and 2 from J, leaving 9 bases between them. CDR3 size: 13 residues. Germline assignment: CDR1 SGDLS and CDR2 YYNGEE. The CDR3 loop reads CASSSRGNTEAFF. The CDR3 bases are TGTGCCAGCAGCTCCAGGGGTAACACTGAAGCTTTCTTT. Full variable domain (rest looked up from reference TRBV9 and TRBJ1-1): DSGVTQTPKHLITATGQRVTLRCSPRSGDLSVYWYQQSLDQGLQFLIQYYNGEERAKGNILERFSAQQFPDLHSELNLSSLELGDSALYFCASSSRGNTEAFFGQGTRLTVV.

J is TRBJ2-2 and V is TRBV9; D not resolved. Per the germline V gene, CDR1 is SGDLS and CDR2 is YYNGEE. CDR3 length equals 15 residues. Trimming shortened V by 0 bases and J by 6 bases, and 12 bases separated the two germline ends. The CDR3 here is CASSVGGRVAGELFF. The CDR3, as DNA: TGTGCCAGCAGCGTAGGTGGAAGGGTCGCCGGGGAGCTGTTTTTT. The variable domain in full, completed from reference TRBV9 and TRBJ2-2, reads DSGVTQTPKHLITATGQRVTLRCSPRSGDLSVYWYQQSLDQGLQFLIQYYNGEERAKGNILERFSAQQFPDLHSELNLSSLELGDSALYFCASSVGGRVAGELFFGEGSRLTVL.

V is TRBV10-3 and J is TRBJ1-1; TRBD1 agrees at 10 bases. V lost 6 bases, J lost 1 base, and 8 bases stayed unmatched. This CDR3 has 16 residues. Looked up from germline, CDR1 is ENHRY and CDR2 is SYGVKD. The CDR3 spells CAISGKGTGENTEAFF. The DNA of the CDR3 is TGTGCCATCAGCGGGAAAGGGACAGGGGAGAACACTGAAGCTTTCTTT.

The chain is built from TRBV5-1 and TRBJ2-1, with D perhaps TRBD1 or TRBD2 (5 bases each). Germline values: CDR1 SGHRS, CDR2 YFSETQ. The ends were cut back, 5 bases at V and 2 bases at J, with 8 bases in the middle. The CDR3 covers 13 residues. The CDR3 bases are TGCGCCAGCAGTGAGGGGACCTACAATGAGCAGTTCTTC. It encodes CASSEGTYNEQFF.

This clone showed up just once. This chain connects TRBV11-2 to TRBJ2-5, with 7 bases matching TRBD1. Germline lookup yields CDR1 SGHAT and CDR2 FQNNGV. The CDR3 covers 15 residues. The V and J ends lost 2 bases and 2 bases, in that order; junction bases with no gene match: 5. CDR3 in amino acids: CASSLLPGQQETQYF. Written as DNA, the CDR3 is TGTGCCAGCAGCTTATTGCCGGGACAGCAAGAGACCCAGTACTTC. The full variable domain, rest sourced from reference TRBV11-2 and TRBJ2-5, is EAGVAQSPRYKIIEKRQSVAFWCNPISGHATLYWYQQILGQGPKLLIQFQNNGVVDDSQLPKDRFSAERLKGVDSTLKIQPAKLEDSAVYLCASSLLPGQQETQYFGPGTRLLVL.

V and J are TRBV28 and TRBJ2-7; D tentatively fits TRBD1 or TRBD2 (6 bases each). This CDR3 has 13 amino acids. The V gene's germline CDR1 is MDHEN and CDR2 SYDVKM. V was clipped by 4 bases and J by 6 bases, with 13 bases between them. The CDR3 is CASSSGGTTEQYF. The CDR3 DNA sequence: TGTGCCAGCAGTTCCGGCGGGACAACCGAGCAGTACTTC.

The chain joins TRBV5-6 to TRBJ2-1; 10 positions match TRBD2. Germline assignment: CDR1 SGHDT and CDR2 YYEEEE. This CDR3 comprises 18 residues. V lost 4 bases and J lost 7; bases outside the gene matches: 17. This CDR3 is CASSGGTSEMRRVNEQFF. The CDR3 nucleotides read TGTGCCAGCAGCGGTGGGACTAGCGAAATGAGAAGGGTGAATGAGCAGTTCTTC.

Concerning this clone: Other DNA sequences in this sample translate to the same CDR3. The CDR3 sequence is CASSLGQDTQYF. Written as DNA, the CDR3 is TGCGCCAGCAGCTTGGGTCAGGATACGCAGTATTTT. The chain recombines TRBV5-1 with TRBJ2-3; D is undetermined. Trimming removed 0 bases at V and 6 bases at J, with 5 bases between. The V gene's germline CDR1 is SGHRS and CDR2 YFSETQ. The CDR3 sequence is 12 residues long.

This clone has a single count. Other DNA sequences in this sample translate to the same CDR3. This rearrangement joins TRBV20-1 to TRBJ2-7; D remains unclear. Germline V gives CDR1 DFQATT, CDR2 SNEGSKA (reference sequence). Trimming took 6 bases from V and 2 from J, leaving 5 bases between them. The CDR3 covers 10 residues. This CDR3 reads CSASTYEQYF. The CDR3 DNA sequence: TGCAGTGCCTCAACCTACGAGCAGTACTTC.

J is TRBJ2-1 and V is TRBV19; TRBD2 matches at 8 bases. V was pared by 7 bases and J by 8 bases, with 10 bases of the junction left unmatched. CDR3 length: 14 residues. Germline CDR1 LNHDA, CDR2 SQIVND (reference sequence). CDR3 amino acids: CASTSGRFFHEQFF. In nucleotides, the CDR3 is TGTGCCAGTACCAGCGGGAGATTTTTCCATGAGCAGTTCTTC.

The chain carries TRBV7-9 and TRBJ2-7; 10 bases are a match to TRBD1. Looked up from germline, CDR1 is SEHNR and CDR2 is FQNEAQ (reference sequence). The CDR3 consists of 14 residues. V shed 3 bases, J shed 6 bases, and the junction held 5 bases outside the gene matches. CDR3 nucleotides: TGTGCCAGCAGCTTGGGACAGGGGTTTGGCGAGCAGTACTTC. Translated, it gives CASSLGQGFGEQYF.

As for this clone: Other DNA sequences in the sample encode the same CDR3. J is TRBJ2-5 and V is TRBV18, with a possible D match to TRBD2 (6 bases). The germline CDR1 and CDR2 sequences are KGHSH and LQKENI. CDR3 length: 14 amino acids. V shed 2 bases and J shed 4 bases, with 11 bases lying between them. The DNA for the CDR3 is TGTGCCAGCTCACCATCGGCGGGAAGAGAGACCCAGTACTTC. Translated: CASSPSAGRETQYF.

The chain is built from TRBV6-6 and TRBJ2-5; D not resolved. The CDR3 is 14 amino acids. With 5 bases removed from V and 1 base from J, the gap between germline ends came to 11 bases. From germline, CDR1 is MNHNY and CDR2 SVGAGI (reference sequence). This CDR3 is CASSESGGQETQYF. CDR3 DNA: TGTGCCAGCAGTGAGTCTGGCGGCCAAGAGACCCAGTACTTC.

In DNA, the CDR3 is TGTGCTCGGGACAGCTCGAACACCGGGGAGCTGTTTTTT. Translation: CARDSSNTGELFF. V and J are TRBV30 and TRBJ2-2, with TRBD1 identical over 7 bases. The germline CDR1 and CDR2 sequences are GTSNPN and SVGIG (reference sequence). The CDR3 has 13 amino acids. Full variable domain (outside the CDR3, taken from reference TRBV30 and TRBJ2-2): SQTIHQWPATLVQPVGSPLSLECTVEGTSNPNLYWYRQAAGRGLQLLFYSVGIGQISSEVPQNLSASRPQDRQFILSSKKLLLSDSGFYLCARDSSNTGELFFGEGSRLTVL.

This chain connects TRBV18 to TRBJ1-3; D may be TRBD1 (6 bases). The germline V gene encodes CDR1 KGHSH and CDR2 LQKENI. Trimming stripped 8 bases from V and 4 bases from J, with 18 bases between. This CDR3 has 15 amino acids. CDR3 loop: CASPSTGRSGNTIYF. The CDR3, as DNA: TGTGCCAGCCCGTCGACAGGAAGAAGCGGAAACACCATATATTTT.

This rearrangement joins TRBV9 to TRBJ2-2, with unresolved D. CDR3 length equals 13 residues. Trimming took off 0 bases at V and 6 bases at J, with 6 bases between the two ends. Germline CDR1 SGDLS, CDR2 YYNGEE. The CDR3 loop is CASSVDNPGELFF. In DNA form, the CDR3 reads TGTGCCAGCAGCGTAGACAATCCCGGGGAGCTGTTTTTT.

V and J are TRBV5-1 and TRBJ1-4; 8 bases map to TRBD1. CDR3 length: 16 residues. V lost 1 base to trimming and J lost 5 bases; unmatched junction nucleotides: 7. CDR1 and CDR2 from the germline V gene are SGHRS and YFSETQ. This CDR3 is CASSLSGDRPNEKLFF. In nucleotides, the CDR3 is TGCGCCAGCAGCTTGAGCGGGGACAGGCCGAATGAAAAACTGTTTTTT.

As regards this clone: This same CDR3 is encoded by further DNA sequences in the sample. The chain joins TRBV5-1 to TRBJ1-1; D is uncertain. This CDR3 comprises 13 residues. Germline values: CDR1 SGHRS, CDR2 YFSETQ. The V end lost 4 bases, the J end lost 2 bases, and 9 bases lay between the germline ends. CDR3 sequence reads: CASSATVNTEAFF. CDR3 bases: TGCGCCAGCAGCGCGACGGTAAACACTGAAGCTTTCTTT. The entire variable domain, with the rest obtained from reference TRBV5-1 and TRBJ1-1, is as follows: KAGVTQTPRYLIKTRGQQVTLSCSPISGHRSVSWYQQTPGQGLQFLFEYFSETQRNKGNFPGRFSGRQFSNSRSEMNVSTLELGDSALYLCASSATVNTEAFFGQGTRLTVV.

The chain couples TRBV11-2 to TRBJ2-7, with no clear D. CDR1 SGHAT and CDR2 FQNNGV come from the germline V gene. V dropped 1 base and J dropped 6 bases, with 10 bases sitting between them. This CDR3 is 13 amino acids long. This CDR3 reads CASSLGWGSEQYF. CDR3 in DNA: TGTGCCAGCAGCTTAGGTTGGGGAAGCGAGCAGTACTTC.

The chain joins TRBV6-1 to TRBJ2-7; 9 positions agree with TRBD1. V gave up 2 bases and J gave up 2 bases; unmatched junction bases: 7. Germline assignment: CDR1 MNHNS and CDR2 SASEGT. This CDR3 spans 16 amino acids. The CDR3 sequence is CASSEHRGPGTYEQYF. CDR3 DNA sequence: TGTGCCAGCAGTGAACACAGGGGGCCTGGTACCTACGAGCAGTACTTC.

CDR3 loop: CASSPPPPAGQAFF. The CDR3 DNA sequence: TGTGCCAGCAGCCCGCCCCCCCCGGCAGGGCAAGCTTTCTTT. The rearrangement links TRBV4-2 to TRBJ1-1, with TRBD1 as a possible D gene (5 bases). With 4 bases removed from V and 9 bases from J, the gap between germline ends came to 18 bases. Germline values: CDR1 LGHNA, CDR2 YNFKEQ. This CDR3 has 14 residues.

V is TRBV29-1 and J is TRBJ2-3; D is unclear. Deletions cut 6 bases from V and 2 bases from J, with 9 bases between. The CDR3 totals 12 residues. Germline V gene sequence: CDR1 SQVTM, CDR2 ANQGSEA. CDR3 residues: CSVVDPTDTQYF. CDR3 DNA: TGCAGCGTCGTGGACCCCACAGATACGCAGTATTTT.

V and J are TRBV7-2 and TRBJ2-2; D is ambiguous. Trimming stripped 0 bases from V and 3 bases from J, with 5 bases between. CDR1 and CDR2 (germline): SGHTA, FQGNSA. The CDR3 is made up of 14 amino acids. DNA of the CDR3: TGTGCCAGCAGCTTAGCGCGCTACACCGGGGAGCTGTTTTTT. Protein sequence: CASSLARYTGELFF.

The V gene is TRBV28, the J gene TRBJ1-4; D might be TRBD1 (5 bases). The germline V gene encodes CDR1 MDHEN and CDR2 SYDVKM. The CDR3 consists of 14 residues. V lost 6 bases, J lost 7 bases, and 15 bases lay in between. The CDR3 bases are TGTGCCAGCAGAAGAGACAGCGGAGGTGAAAAACTGTTTTTT. Translated: CASRRDSGGEKLFF.

The V and J genes are TRBV28 and TRBJ1-1; D may be TRBD1 (5 bases). The V end was cut by 5 bases, the J end by 0 bases, with 13 bases between. CDR3 length: 15 amino acids. CDR1 is MDHEN, CDR2 SYDVKM, per germline. The CDR3 spells CASSRRDPMNTEAFF. The CDR3 nucleotides read TGTGCCAGCAGTCGCAGGGACCCCATGAACACTGAAGCTTTCTTT.

This chain links TRBV5-6 with TRBJ1-1; the D gene is possibly TRBD1 (6 bases). CDR3 length equals 15 residues. Germline values: CDR1 SGHDT, CDR2 YYEEEE. V was shortened by 0 bases and J by 7 bases, with 16 bases between the two germline ends. CDR3 sequence reads: CASSLGHQGTVEAFF. As DNA, the CDR3 is TGTGCCAGCAGCTTGGGCCATCAGGGGACGGTTGAAGCTTTCTTT.

The V and J genes are TRBV7-3 and TRBJ2-7, with 12 bases lining up with TRBD2. In germline, CDR1 is SGHTA, CDR2 FQGTGA. This CDR3 is built from 16 residues. V was clipped by 5 bases and J by 2 bases; unmatched bases: 7. The CDR3 DNA sequence: TGTGCCAGCAGCGCTACGGCTAGCGGGAGGGCCTACGAGCAGTACTTC. Its translation is CASSATASGRAYEQYF.